This TCR beta chain was recorded in a study of blood T cell repertoires in COVID-19. CDR1 is LGHNA, CDR2 YNFKEQ, per germline. This CDR3 has 20 residues. The V segment lost 2 bases and the J segment 4 bases; nucleotides outside the gene matches: 19. This clone was detected once. Methods used by the authors: Amplified reference gene primers provided the basis for estimating nucleated cell counts. Clones were read by immunoSEQ multiplex PCR, and TCRdb kept only the in-frame ones, dropping some. V and J calls and clone size are given by that table; D and trimming were obtained from the DNA. The data show 50,000 to 65,000 clones, 88% seen once.

This receptor was obtained from a man aged 45-65 years with active COVID-19. J is TRBJ1-4 and V is TRBV4-2; 7 bases agree with TRBD1. The sample was peripheral blood. The CDR3 DNA follows: TGTGCCAGCAGCCAAAGGCCCCCGGGCAGGGGGTTCTATAGTAATGAAAAACTGTTTTTT. Its protein is CASSQRPPGRGFYSNEKLFF.